A single sample is the source of the 29 T cell receptor beta chains below, sequenced in a study of blood T cell repertoires in COVID-19. Sequencing used immunoSEQ multiplex PCR; TCRdb keeps in-frame clones, though not all of them. This sample has around 250,000 clones, with around 90% found just once. The specimen was peripheral blood. The origin of the receptors is a middle-aged woman who had recovered from COVID-19.

This clone was seen once. J is TRBJ2-7 and V is TRBV14, with 11 bases that match TRBD2. This CDR3 has 14 amino acids. Trimming removed 5 bases from V and 5 bases from J; junction bases left unmatched: 5. Germline V lookup: CDR1 SGHDN, CDR2 FVKESK. For the CDR3, the DNA is TGTGCCAGCAGCGCTAGCGGGAGGATCCACGAGCAGTACTTC. Its translation is CASSASGRIHEQYF.

This clone was counted once. The gene calls are TRBV12-5 and TRBJ2-1, with 9 bases lining up with TRBD1. The V and J ends lost 6 bases and 8 bases, in that order; junction bases with no gene match: 5. Germline CDR1 reads LGHNT; CDR2 reads FRNRAP. The CDR3 is 13 amino acids. The CDR3 DNA follows: TGTGCTAGTGGAAACAGGGGGCCGGATGAGCAGTTCTTC. Amino acids: CASGNRGPDEQFF.

This clone was picked up one time. This sequence joins TRBV4-1 and TRBJ2-7, with D hard to call. Trimming stripped 3 bases from V and 0 bases from J, with 6 bases between. Germline-derived CDR1 and CDR2 are MGHRA and YSYEKL. The CDR3 loop spans 13 amino acids. The CDR3 nucleotides read TGCGCCAGCAGCCACCCAGGCTCCTACGAGCAGTACTTC. It codes for CASSHPGSYEQYF.

This rearrangement joins TRBV28 to TRBJ1-6; D possibly corresponds to TRBD1 (6 bases). V lost 6 bases, J lost 7 bases, and 19 bases lay in between. This CDR3 spans 16 amino acids. Germline V CDR1 and CDR2: MDHEN, SYDVKM. The chain's CDR3 is CASRQGGAGANSPLHF. CDR3 coding DNA: TGTGCCAGCAGACAGGGAGGGGCGGGGGCCAATTCACCCCTCCACTTT.

The rearrangement links TRBV7-9 to TRBJ2-2; no definite D call. The CDR3 is 14 amino acids. Germline-derived CDR1 and CDR2 are SEHNR and FQNEAQ (reference sequence). Trimming removed 4 bases from V and 4 bases from J, with 10 bases in between. This chain's CDR3 is CASSSTVRTGELFF. In DNA, the CDR3 is TGTGCCAGCAGCTCCACAGTACGCACCGGGGAGCTGTTTTTT.

V gene TRBV30 combines with J gene TRBJ1-2, with TRBD1 matching over 9 bases. J was trimmed by 5 bases and V by 1 base; bases with no gene match: 8. Germline V gives CDR1 GTSNPN, CDR2 SVGIG (reference sequence). CDR3 size: 15 residues. Here the CDR3 DNA reads TGTGCCTGGAGTGCACGGGGACAGGGCGTATATGGCTACACCTTC. Residues: CAWSARGQGVYGYTF. Based on the CDR3 plus reference TRBV30 and TRBJ1-2, the full variable domain is SQTIHQWPATLVQPVGSPLSLECTVEGTSNPNLYWYRQAAGRGLQLLFYSVGIGQISSEVPQNLSASRPQDRQFILSSKKLLLSDSGFYLCAWSARGQGVYGYTFGSGTRLTVV.

This rearrangement joins TRBV24-1 to TRBJ2-5, with 8 nucleotides matching TRBD2. Germline values: CDR1 KGHDR, CDR2 SFDVKD. J gave up 5 bases and V 5 bases, and 6 bases lay outside the gene matches. The length of the CDR3 is 14 residues. CDR3 bases: TGTGCCACCAGTGCGGGAGGGCCCGGGGAGACCCAGTACTTC. Amino acid sequence: CATSAGGPGETQYF.

The chain uses TRBV30 and TRBJ2-2; 8 bases are shared with TRBD2. The J segment lost 15 bases and the V segment lost 2 bases, leaving 26 bases of the junction unmatched. The CDR3 contains 18 residues. Germline V gene data show CDR1 as GTSNPN and CDR2 as SVGIG (reference sequence). The CDR3 DNA sequence: TGTGCCTGGAGTTGGGGGCTCGGGTTGAAGGGGACCTCGGGGGGGATGTTTTTT. It codes for CAWSWGLGLKGTSGGMFF.

The chain uses TRBV7-7 and TRBJ2-2; 10 bases are shared with TRBD2. The junction had 6 bases not matched to a gene; V was cut back by 5 bases and J by 6 bases. The CDR3 has 15 residues. The V gene's germline CDR1 is SSHAT and CDR2 FNYEAQ (reference sequence). CDR3 in DNA: TGTGCCAGCAGCCCCCTAGCGGGAGATGCCGGGGAGCTGTTTTTT. This gives the protein CASSPLAGDAGELFF. Full variable domain (rest looked up from reference TRBV7-7 and TRBJ2-2): GAGVSQSPRYKVTKRGQDVTLRCDPISSHATLYWYQQALGQGPEFLTYFNYEAQPDKSGLPSDRFSAERPEGSISTLTIQRTEQRDSAMYRCASSPLAGDAGELFFGEGSRLTVL.

The V and J genes are TRBV19 and TRBJ2-1; TRBD2 matches at 8 bases. The junction had 22 bases not matched to a gene; V was cut back by 6 bases and J by 9 bases. From germline, CDR1 is LNHDA and CDR2 SQIVND (reference sequence). The CDR3 loop spans 18 amino acids. The CDR3 loop reads CASSTHTGQRELSAEQFF. CDR3 bases: TGTGCCAGTAGCACCCACACTGGACAGCGGGAGCTATCAGCTGAGCAGTTCTTC.

The chain recombines TRBV7-9 with TRBJ1-1, with 8 bases lining up with TRBD1. Trimming took 0 bases from V and 4 from J; bases not matched to a gene: 10. This CDR3 comprises 17 residues. Germline V lookup: CDR1 SEHNR, CDR2 FQNEAQ (reference sequence). The CDR3 DNA reads as TGTGCCAGCAGCTTAGCTGCCGGACAGGGCTGGGGCACTGAAGCTTTCTTT. Translated: CASSLAAGQGWGTEAFF.

CDR3 in DNA: TGTGCCAGCAGTTTATCGCCGGGACTAGCGGGAGGGCCTGGTACCGGGGAGCTGTTTTTT. Translating gives CASSLSPGLAGGPGTGELFF. This rearrangement joins TRBV27 to TRBJ2-2, with 16 bases lining up with TRBD2. V dropped 0 bases and J dropped 5; count of bases not matched to a gene: 9. This CDR3 contains 20 residues. CDR1 and CDR2 (germline): MNHEY, SMNVEV (reference sequence).

The chain joins TRBV30 to TRBJ1-1, with D possibly matching TRBD1 (5 bases). V lost 1 base and J 4 bases, leaving 10 bases between the germline ends. Germline V gene data show CDR1 as GTSNPN and CDR2 as SVGIG (reference sequence). The CDR3 length is 13 residues. CDR3 region: CAWSGGDGTEAFF. In nucleotides, the CDR3 is TGTGCCTGGAGTGGGGGGGATGGCACTGAAGCTTTCTTT.

V is TRBV19 and J is TRBJ2-1; 8 nucleotides line up with TRBD2. From germline, CDR1 is LNHDA and CDR2 SQIVND (reference sequence). The CDR3 extends over 16 amino acids. The V gene end was trimmed by 6 bases and the J gene end by 7 bases; junction bases not matched to a gene: 14. CDR3 sequence (DNA): TGTGCCAGTAGGGGACTAGTAGGGGGGGAGTGGAATGAGCAGTTCTTC. Encoded protein: CASRGLVGGEWNEQFF.

The chain links TRBV4-2 to TRBJ2-5, with D hard to call. Per the germline V gene, CDR1 is LGHNA and CDR2 is YNFKEQ. Trimming cost V 4 bases and J 1 base, with 13 bases left between them. The CDR3 has 15 amino acids. CDR3 amino acids: CASSLPQNTQETQYF. The CDR3 DNA reads TGTGCCAGCAGCCTCCCACAAAATACCCAAGAGACCCAGTACTTC.

The chain combines TRBV2 with TRBJ1-6, with D maybe TRBD1 (5 bases). V was pared by 7 bases and J by 6 bases, with 22 bases between. Germline-derived CDR1 and CDR2 are SNHLY and FYNNEI. The CDR3 sequence is 17 residues long. CDR3 DNA: TGTGCCAGCACACAAAGGGTCACGGGACTGTCTAATTCACCCCTCCACTTT. This encodes CASTQRVTGLSNSPLHF.

The V call is TRBV15, the J call TRBJ2-3; 7 bases map to TRBD1. The CDR3 is made up of 14 amino acids. V lost 0 bases and J lost 12; bases outside the gene matches: 9. Germline values: CDR1 LNHNV, CDR2 YYDKDF (reference sequence). The CDR3 DNA sequence: TGTGCCACCAGCAGAGACTCCGACAGGGTCGGACAGTATTTT. Amino acid sequence: CATSRDSDRVGQYF.

The V gene is TRBV27, the J gene TRBJ1-2; 11 positions agree with TRBD1. CDR3 length: 14 residues. Germline values: CDR1 MNHEY, CDR2 SMNVEV (reference sequence). V lost 2 bases, J lost 8 bases, and 4 bases stayed unmatched. CDR3 residues: CASSLRTGGTGYTF. In nucleotides, the CDR3 is TGTGCCAGCAGTTTACGGACAGGGGGCACGGGCTACACCTTC.

The V and J genes are TRBV18 and TRBJ2-4; perhaps TRBD1 as D (7 bases). The germline V gene encodes CDR1 KGHSH and CDR2 LQKENI. The CDR3 has 16 amino acids. V lost 2 bases and J lost 4, with 15 bases in between. The CDR3 reads CASSPLQGGGKNIQYF. The CDR3 DNA reads TGTGCCAGCTCACCATTGCAGGGGGGAGGAAAAAACATTCAGTACTTC.

The gene calls are TRBV13 and TRBJ2-3; possible D gene TRBD1, 7 bases. The CDR3 has 20 residues. Trimming pared 4 bases from V and 1 base from J, leaving 27 bases between. Germline CDR1 reads PRHDT; CDR2 reads FYEKMQ (reference sequence). CDR3 DNA sequence: TGTGCCAGCAGCTCGCCCACAGGGGCGGTGTCTAGCGAGGGCACAGATACGCAGTATTTT. Translated, it gives CASSSPTGAVSSEGTDTQYF.

The rearrangement joins TRBV7-9 to TRBJ2-5, with a weak D call TRBD2 (5 bases). Trimming took 3 bases from V and 0 from J, leaving 14 bases between them. Germline CDR1 and CDR2: SEHNR and FQNEAQ (reference sequence). The CDR3 loop spans 16 amino acids. CDR3 DNA: TGTGCCAGCAGCTTGAAAGCGGCGAGGGACCAAGAGACCCAGTACTTC. Its translation is CASSLKAARDQETQYF.

J is TRBJ2-4 and V is TRBV27; D possibly corresponds to TRBD2 (5 bases). CDR3 length equals 14 residues. V dropped 6 bases and J dropped 0 bases, with 9 bases sitting between them. Germline V gene lookup returns CDR1 MNHEY and CDR2 SMNVEV (reference sequence). As DNA, the CDR3 is TGTGCCAGCAGGGGAGAAGTAGCCAAAAACATTCAGTACTTC. Translating it yields CASRGEVAKNIQYF.

The chain uses TRBV30 and TRBJ2-7, with 8 bases lining up with TRBD2. J gave up 3 bases and V 3 bases, and 10 bases lay outside the gene matches. The germline V gene encodes CDR1 GTSNPN and CDR2 SVGIG (reference sequence). This CDR3 is built from 15 residues. CDR3 coding DNA: TGTGCCTGGAGACTTCCGGGGGGGGGAGACTACGAGCAGTACTTC. Translating it yields CAWRLPGGGDYEQYF. The full variable domain, with the rest looked up from reference TRBV30 and TRBJ2-7, is SQTIHQWPATLVQPVGSPLSLECTVEGTSNPNLYWYRQAAGRGLQLLFYSVGIGQISSEVPQNLSASRPQDRQFILSSKKLLLSDSGFYLCAWRLPGGGDYEQYFGPGTRLTVT.

The rearrangement links TRBV3-1 (or the pseudogene TRBV3-2) to TRBJ2-7; 10 bases line up with TRBD2. CDR3 size: 17 residues. V lost 4 bases and J lost 1; bases outside the gene matches: 10. Per the germline V gene, CDR1 is LGHDT and CDR2 is YNNKEL (reference sequence). The CDR3 sequence is CASSPSSGRVTSYEQYF. CDR3 sequence (DNA): TGTGCCAGCAGCCCGTCCAGCGGGAGGGTTACTTCCTACGAGCAGTACTTC.

This clone turned up a few times. The CDR3 DNA is TGTGCCAGCTCACCTCAAGGCGGGACAGGGTTTAGCGGGAGGGCCTACGAGCAGTACTTC. Protein sequence: CASSPQGGTGFSGRAYEQYF. This chain links TRBV18 with TRBJ2-7; 11 bases align to TRBD2. Trimming cost V 3 bases and J 2 bases; bases outside gene matches: 18. Germline CDR1 KGHSH, CDR2 LQKENI. The CDR3 has 20 residues. Supplemented by reference TRBV18 and TRBJ2-7, the full variable domain reads NAGVMQNPRHLVRRRGQEARLRCSPMKGHSHVYWYRQLPEEGLKFMVYLQKENIIDESGMPKERFSAEFPKEGPSILRIQQVVRGDSAAYFCASSPQGGTGFSGRAYEQYFGPGTRLTVT.

This clone was observed a single time. This chain joins TRBV12-3 or TRBV12-4 and TRBJ2-4; TRBD1 is a possible D gene (5 bases). The CDR3 covers 13 residues. V gave up 4 bases and J gave up 6 bases, with 10 bases separating them. CDR3 coding DNA: TGTGCCAGCAGTTCGGTTCAGGGAAACATTCAGTACTTC. Protein sequence: CASSSVQGNIQYF.

The chain combines TRBV6-5 with TRBJ1-1; 9 bases are a match to TRBD1. The CDR3 has 13 amino acids. The germline V gene has CDR1 MNHEY and CDR2 SVGAGI. Losses at the gene ends were 8 bases for V and 4 bases for J; bases not matched to a gene: 5. CDR3 protein: CASWDRDTTEAFF. The DNA for the CDR3 is TGTGCCAGCTGGGACAGGGATACCACTGAAGCTTTCTTT.

The genes are TRBV2 and TRBJ2-1, with TRBD2 as a possible D gene (5 bases). This CDR3 has 14 amino acids. V lost 7 bases, J lost 1 base, and 11 bases lay in between. The germline CDR1 and CDR2 sequences are SNHLY and FYNNEI. CDR3 sequence: CASIGGSSYNEQFF. The CDR3 DNA is TGTGCCAGCATCGGCGGGTCGTCCTACAATGAGCAGTTCTTC. Based on the CDR3 plus reference TRBV2 and TRBJ2-1, the full variable domain is EPEVTQTPSHQVTQMGQEVILRCVPISNHLYFYWYRQILGQKVEFLVSFYNNEISEKSEIFDDQFSVERPDGSNFTLKIRSTKLEDSAMYFCASIGGSSYNEQFFGPGTRLTVL.

The V call is TRBV4-2, the J call TRBJ2-7; 10 positions match TRBD2. With 3 bases clipped from V and 3 bases from J, the junction kept 14 bases outside the gene matches. Germline V gene lookup returns CDR1 LGHNA and CDR2 YNFKEQ. This CDR3 has 18 residues. The CDR3 region is CASSHPQGLAGEVYEQYF. CDR3 DNA sequence: TGTGCCAGCAGCCACCCCCAAGGTCTAGCGGGAGAGGTCTACGAGCAGTACTTC.